Each of the 19 T cell receptor beta chains below was sequenced from the same sample in a study of blood T cell repertoires in COVID-19. The assay was immunoSEQ multiplex PCR, and TCRdb's table has in-frame clones only and misses some. The profile shows under 200,000 clones, about 85% of them singletons. Sequenced sample: peripheral blood. All receptors come from a woman aged 50 to 65 with COVID-19, enrolled during active disease.

The genes are TRBV30 and TRBJ2-3; D is possibly TRBD1 (5 bases). Trimming cost V 3 bases and J 4 bases, with 11 bases left between them. CDR1 is GTSNPN and CDR2 is SVGIG in the germline V gene (reference sequence). CDR3 length: 13 amino acids. CDR3 protein: CAWRRDSSDTQYF. Written as DNA, the CDR3 is TGTGCCTGGAGACGAGACAGTTCAGATACGCAGTATTTT.

J is TRBJ2-2 and V is TRBV19, with D perhaps matching TRBD1 (6 bases). The CDR3 length is 14 residues. Germline lookup yields CDR1 LNHDA and CDR2 SQIVND (reference sequence). V gave up 6 bases and J gave up 3 bases, with 11 bases separating them. This CDR3 reads CASSQQGDTGELFF. CDR3 nucleotides: TGTGCCAGTAGCCAACAGGGCGACACCGGGGAGCTGTTTTTT.

The DNA of the CDR3 is TGCGCCAGCAGCTTGGCTGACAGGGATACTGGTGGCTACACCTTC. Amino acid sequence: CASSLADRDTGGYTF. This chain uses TRBV5-1 with TRBJ1-2, with 7 bases matching TRBD1. The germline V gene has CDR1 SGHRS and CDR2 YFSETQ. V was pared by 0 bases and J by 7 bases, with 9 bases of the junction left unmatched. This CDR3 spans 15 amino acids. Together with reference TRBV5-1 and TRBJ1-2, the CDR3 gives the full variable domain: KAGVTQTPRYLIKTRGQQVTLSCSPISGHRSVSWYQQTPGQGLQFLFEYFSETQRNKGNFPGRFSGRQFSNSRSEMNVSTLELGDSALYLCASSLADRDTGGYTFGSGTRLTVV.

The chain recombines TRBV4-1 with TRBJ2-5, with TRBD2 matching 8 bases. With 2 bases clipped from V and 1 base from J, the junction kept 12 bases outside the gene matches. The CDR3 spans 18 residues. The germline gives CDR1 MGHRA, CDR2 YSYEKL. The CDR3 is CASSQLKISGVGQETQYF. CDR3 coding DNA: TGCGCCAGCAGCCAACTCAAGATTAGCGGGGTTGGCCAAGAGACCCAGTACTTC.

About this clone: The same CDR3 also results from other DNA sequences found in this sample. The chain is built from TRBV27 and TRBJ2-2; weak D call: TRBD1 (6 bases). Germline V gene data show CDR1 as MNHEY and CDR2 as SMNVEV (reference sequence). The CDR3 is made up of 15 amino acids. Trimming stripped 6 bases from V and 2 bases from J, with 13 bases between. The CDR3 sequence is CASSLGTLNTGELFF. The CDR3 coding sequence is TGTGCCAGCAGCTTAGGGACACTAAACACCGGGGAGCTGTTTTTT.

V is TRBV5-4 and J is TRBJ2-7; D may be TRBD1 (5 bases). Germline loops: CDR1 SGHNT, CDR2 YYREEE (reference sequence). The V gene lost 7 bases and the J gene lost 7 bases, with 18 bases spanning the gap. The CDR3 is made up of 13 amino acids. The chain's CDR3 is CASSYRGKEEQYF. Here the CDR3 DNA reads TGTGCCAGCTCCTATAGGGGAAAGGAAGAGCAGTACTTC. The complete variable domain, with remaining parts taken from reference TRBV5-4 and TRBJ2-7, reads ETGVTQSPTHLIKTRGQQVTLRCSSQSGHNTVSWYQQALGQGPQFIFQYYREEENGRGNFPPRFSGLQFPNYSSELNVNALELDDSALYLCASSYRGKEEQYFGPGTRLTVT.

This clone was detected once. The chain is built from TRBV4-1 and TRBJ1-1; possibly TRBD1 for D (5 bases). CDR1 is MGHRA, CDR2 YSYEKL, per germline. The CDR3 totals 14 residues. V shed 0 bases and J shed 7 bases, with 12 bases lying between them. The CDR3 region is CASSQDRGGFEAFF. The CDR3 DNA reads as TGCGCCAGCAGCCAAGATCGGGGGGGATTTGAAGCTTTCTTT.

The chain combines TRBV18 with TRBJ2-5; D is possibly TRBD1 (5 bases). Germline V gene lookup returns CDR1 KGHSH and CDR2 LQKENI. The CDR3 is 14 amino acids. Trimming stripped 8 bases from V and 0 bases from J, with 13 bases between. This CDR3 reads CASTKGPYQETQYF. The CDR3 DNA sequence: TGTGCCAGCACAAAGGGGCCGTACCAAGAGACCCAGTACTTC.

The CDR3 is CAWSAFGVQYF. For the CDR3, the DNA is TGTGCCTGGAGTGCCTTCGGAGTCCAGTACTTC. The chain links TRBV30 to TRBJ2-5; no clear D. Per the germline V gene, CDR1 is GTSNPN and CDR2 is SVGIG (reference sequence). The CDR3 spans 11 residues. Trimming stripped 1 base from V and 10 bases from J, with 10 bases between.

This rearrangement joins TRBV18 to TRBJ1-5, with TRBD1 matching 7 bases. J gave up 9 bases and V 6 bases, and 11 bases lay outside the gene matches. The CDR3 is 14 residues long. Germline V CDR1 and CDR2: KGHSH, LQKENI. Written as DNA, the CDR3 is TGTGCCAGCTCCCCGACAGGGACCCAAGGGCCCCAGCATTTT. Translated: CASSPTGTQGPQHF.

This chain joins TRBV11-2 and TRBJ1-6; D ambiguous. V dropped 4 bases and J dropped 4 bases, with 11 bases sitting between them. Looked up from germline, CDR1 is SGHAT and CDR2 is FQNNGV. The CDR3 runs to 15 residues. CDR3 DNA: TGTGCCAGCAGCTCATTCACGGGTTATAATTCACCCCTCCACTTT. Protein sequence: CASSSFTGYNSPLHF.

The V and J genes are TRBV7-9 and TRBJ2-2, with 8 bases fitting TRBD2. Trimming cost V 3 bases and J 6 bases; bases outside gene matches: 18. Germline lookup yields CDR1 SEHNR and CDR2 FQNEAQ (reference sequence). CDR3 length: 19 residues. The CDR3 region is CASSFAVLRAGGLPGELFF. The DNA for the CDR3 is TGTGCCAGCAGCTTTGCCGTCCTGAGGGCGGGGGGCCTACCCGGGGAGCTGTTTTTT.

This rearrangement joins TRBV3-1 (or the pseudogene TRBV3-2) to TRBJ2-3; D is unresolved. This CDR3 has 15 residues. Germline assignment: CDR1 LGHDT and CDR2 YNNKEL (reference sequence). Trimming removed 2 bases at V and 4 bases at J, with 13 bases between. The CDR3 loop is CASSQSSQAADTQYF. Here the CDR3 DNA reads TGTGCCAGCAGCCAATCATCCCAGGCTGCAGATACGCAGTATTTT.

The rearrangement links TRBV2 to TRBJ1-2; 7 bases line up with TRBD1. Germline trimming cut 8 bases from V and 2 bases from J; bases unmatched to any gene: 5. This CDR3 region has 13 residues. The germline gives CDR1 SNHLY, CDR2 FYNNEI. The CDR3 is CASRGQPNYGYTF. The CDR3 nucleotides read TGTGCCAGCCGGGGACAGCCCAACTATGGCTACACCTTC.

This chain uses TRBV5-6 with TRBJ2-1; TRBD1 is a possible D gene (6 bases). Between the trimmed V and J ends, which lost 5 bases and 4 bases, there was a span of 19 bases. Germline values: CDR1 SGHDT, CDR2 YYEEEE. The CDR3 covers 16 residues. The CDR3 DNA is TGTGCCAGCAGTCGCGTCCGGACAGCGCTTTACAATGAGCAGTTCTTC. Protein product: CASSRVRTALYNEQFF. The full variable domain, its missing parts supplied by reference TRBV5-6 and TRBJ2-1, is DAGVTQSPTHLIKTRGQQVTLRCSPKSGHDTVSWYQQALGQGPQFIFQYYEEEERQRGNFPDRFSGHQFPNYSSELNVNALLLGDSALYLCASSRVRTALYNEQFFGPGTRLTVL.

The chain has TRBV27 and TRBJ1-4, with unresolved D. The germline V gene encodes CDR1 MNHEY and CDR2 SMNVEV (reference sequence). The CDR3 is 15 residues long. The germline V and J ends were trimmed by 2 bases and 8 bases, with 15 bases remaining between them. CDR3 amino acids: CASSLNGLQGEKLFF. CDR3 DNA sequence: TGTGCCAGCAGTTTAAACGGACTTCAAGGGGAAAAACTGTTTTTT.

This clone appeared a single time. The chain employs TRBV5-1 and TRBJ1-2, with 10 bases that match TRBD1. Germline-derived CDR1 and CDR2 are SGHRS and YFSETQ. V lost 8 bases to trimming and J lost 2 bases; unmatched junction nucleotides: 3. The CDR3 consists of 13 residues. The CDR3 nucleotides read TGCGCCAGTCGACAGGGGGCAAACTATGGCTACACCTTC. It yields the protein CASRQGANYGYTF.

This clone was observed a few times. V usage is TRBV7-3 and J usage is TRBJ2-1, with TRBD2 matching 10 bases. The CDR3 contains 15 residues. Germline CDR1 reads SGHTA; CDR2 reads FQGTGA. Germline trimming cut 1 base from V and 6 bases from J; bases unmatched to any gene: 3. The CDR3 bases are TGTGCCAGCAGCTTAATAGCGGGGGGACTCAATGAGCAGTTCTTC. It translates to CASSLIAGGLNEQFF.

The rearrangement joins TRBV30 to TRBJ1-5, with D possibly matching TRBD1 (5 bases). Trimming removed 1 base from V and 7 bases from J, with 11 bases in between. The length of the CDR3 is 13 residues. Germline CDR1 reads GTSNPN; CDR2 reads SVGIG (reference sequence). In DNA, the CDR3 is TGTGCCTGGAGTGGACAGATGGAACAGCCCCAGCATTTT. Translating it yields CAWSGQMEQPQHF.